Presented here are 13 T cell receptor beta chains from one specimen sequenced in a study of PD-1 blockade in classical Hodgkin lymphoma. Relapse was seen in all patients after autologous stem cell transplantation, and brentuximab vedotin exposure was variable. Using magnetic negative selection, the CD4+ T cells were separated out of thawed PBMCs. Using immunoSEQ multiplex PCR, the repertoire was profiled, and TCRdb retains in-frame clones only, with some absent. The profile covers approximately 25,000 clones, with about 80% appearing a single time and over 2% taken by the ten largest. Here the sequenced sample was CD4+ T cells from blood, taken at baseline. These receptors all stem from a human donor with classical Hodgkin lymphoma.

The rearrangement links TRBV18 to TRBJ1-3; 9 bases match TRBD1. The CDR3 loop spans 15 amino acids. Germline trimming cut 5 bases from V and 2 bases from J; bases unmatched to any gene: 4. Germline V gene sequence: CDR1 KGHSH, CDR2 LQKENI. The CDR3 region has the DNA TGTGCCAGCTCAGCGGGACAGGGAACTGGAAACACCATATATTTT. Translated: CASSAGQGTGNTIYF.

The chain uses TRBV7-9 and TRBJ2-3; D possibly matches TRBD1 or TRBD2 (7 bases each). The CDR3 has 14 amino acids. Germline V CDR1 and CDR2: SEHNR, FQNEAQ (reference sequence). Trimming cost V 6 bases and J 5 bases, with 15 bases left between them. This CDR3 is CASRQGGPIDTQYF. The CDR3 DNA reads TGTGCCAGCAGGCAGGGGGGGCCGATAGATACGCAGTATTTT.

The chain links TRBV1 to TRBJ2-2; the table names TRBD2, a call not compared with the DNA. TRBV1 is a documented pseudogene. The CDR3 has 21 amino acids. This chain's CDR3 is CTSSRTSPRLAGVSYTGELFF. DNA for the CDR3: TGCACCAGCAGCCGGACCTCCCCCCGACTAGCGGGGGTTTCGTACACCGGGGAGCTGTTTTTT.

V usage is TRBV19 and J usage is TRBJ1-2; 8 positions agree with TRBD1. Per the germline V gene, CDR1 is LNHDA and CDR2 is SQIVND (reference sequence). V was pared by 10 bases and J by 6 bases, with 16 bases of the junction left unmatched. This CDR3 is built from 15 residues. CDR3 nucleotide sequence: TGTGCCACTGAGGACAGGGCAGAGTCGTTGCATGGCTACACCTTC. This encodes CATEDRAESLHGYTF.

This clone is a singleton in its sample. V usage is TRBV7-9 and J usage is TRBJ2-3; D is perhaps TRBD1 (6 bases). The V and J ends lost 3 bases and 3 bases respectively, with 10 bases between them. Germline CDR1 is SEHNR and CDR2 is FQNEAQ (reference sequence). The CDR3 has 14 residues. The CDR3 here is CASSFTGSTDTQYF. The CDR3 nucleotides are TGTGCCAGCAGCTTTACAGGGAGTACAGATACGCAGTATTTT.

The chain couples TRBV15 to TRBJ2-3, with 8 bases matching TRBD2. Per germline, CDR1 LNHNV and CDR2 YYDKDF (reference sequence). V gave up 5 bases and J gave up 5 bases; unmatched junction bases: 3. This CDR3 has 13 residues. The DNA of the CDR3 is TGTGCCACCAGCGCTAGCGGGTTAGATACGCAGTATTTT. This encodes CATSASGLDTQYF. Full variable domain (outside the CDR3, taken from reference TRBV15 and TRBJ2-3): DAMVIQNPRYQVTQFGKPVTLSCSQTLNHNVMYWYQQKSSQAPKLLFHYYDKDFNNEADTPDNFQSRRPNTSFCFLDIRSPGLGDTAMYLCATSASGLDTQYFGPGTRLTVL.

J is TRBJ1-1 and V is TRBV4-2; D perhaps matches TRBD1 (6 bases). Germline loops: CDR1 LGHNA, CDR2 YNFKEQ. This CDR3 contains 15 residues. The V end was cut by 0 bases, the J end by 6 bases, with 14 bases between. Here the CDR3 reads CASSQDLLEGAEAFF. The CDR3 DNA sequence: TGTGCCAGCAGCCAAGATCTTCTTGAGGGGGCTGAAGCTTTCTTT.

The genes are TRBV15 and TRBJ2-2; D unclear. Germline assignment: CDR1 LNHNV and CDR2 YYDKDF (reference sequence). The CDR3 totals 15 residues. With 3 bases removed from V and 1 base from J, the gap between germline ends came to 9 bases. The CDR3 DNA reads TGTGCCACCAGCAGTCCTCGGTTGAACACCGGGGAGCTGTTTTTT. Its protein product is CATSSPRLNTGELFF.

The V and J genes are TRBV5-1 and TRBJ2-7; 8 bases are a match to TRBD1. Germline lookup yields CDR1 SGHRS and CDR2 YFSETQ. J was trimmed by 5 bases and V by 4 bases; bases with no gene match: 11. The length of the CDR3 is 15 residues. CDR3 nucleotides: TGCGCCAGCAGCCCATGGACAGGGAGAGGCCACGAGCAGTACTTC. It specifies CASSPWTGRGHEQYF.

The V call is TRBV21-1, the J call TRBJ2-1; the table's D call, TRBD2, was not checked against the DNA. TRBV21-1 corresponds to a pseudogene. The CDR3 covers 16 residues. The DNA of the CDR3 is TGTGCCAGCAGCTACAGCCGGGGGGAGGTATACAATGAGCAGTTCTTC. Its translation is CASSYSRGEVYNEQFF.

This clone was seen a few times. This sequence joins TRBV27 and TRBJ2-6; TRBD1 aligns across 7 bases. V gave up 2 bases and J gave up 2 bases; unmatched junction bases: 0. Germline V CDR1 and CDR2: MNHEY, SMNVEV (reference sequence). The CDR3 consists of 15 residues. The DNA of the CDR3 is TGTGCCAGCAGTTTAAGGGGGCCTGGGGCCAACGTCCTGACTTTC. The encoded protein is CASSLRGPGANVLTF.

This chain connects TRBV11-2 to TRBJ2-5; 8 bases line up with TRBD2. The CDR3 is made up of 16 amino acids. Per the germline V gene, CDR1 is SGHAT and CDR2 is FQNNGV. J lost 0 bases, V lost 0 bases, and 3 bases had no gene match. The DNA for the CDR3 is TGTGCCAGCAGCTTAGATGGGCGGGGGGACCAAGAGACCCAGTACTTC. This encodes CASSLDGRGDQETQYF.

The J gene is TRBJ2-2, the V gene TRBV6-5; D uncertain. This CDR3 region has 12 residues. Germline V gene lookup returns CDR1 MNHEY and CDR2 SVGAGI. V was clipped by 3 bases and J by 2 bases, with 1 base between them. DNA of the CDR3: TGTGCCAGCAGTTATAACACCGGGGAGCTGTTTTTT. It is translated as CASSYNTGELFF.